This entry lists 29 T cell receptor beta chains sequenced from one sample in a study of T cell responses to AZD1222 COVID-19 vaccine. Libraries were prepared by immunoSEQ multiplex PCR; TCRdb keeps only in-frame clonotypes and omits some of them. In the table there are tens of thousands of clones, around 88% of which are singletons. Sequencing used peripheral blood, obtained 28 days after the second AZD1222 dose. Every receptor here comes from an adult who received the AZD1222 COVID-19 vaccine.

This sequence joins TRBV5-4 and TRBJ2-7; 12 nucleotides line up with TRBD1. Germline CDR1 reads SGHNT; CDR2 reads YYREEE (reference sequence). V lost 4 bases to trimming and J lost 7 bases; unmatched junction nucleotides: 6. The CDR3 is 14 amino acids. The CDR3 region is CASSPGQGAREQYF. The CDR3 region has the DNA TGTGCCAGCAGCCCGGGACAGGGGGCGCGAGAGCAGTACTTC.

This clone was recorded once. The chain is built from TRBV4-2 and TRBJ1-1; 9 bases are a match to TRBD1. J was trimmed by 8 bases and V by 0 bases; bases with no gene match: 7. Germline CDR1 LGHNA, CDR2 YNFKEQ. The CDR3 spans 15 residues. CDR3 amino acids: CASSQDGTGRAEAFF. CDR3 coding DNA: TGTGCCAGCAGCCAAGACGGGACAGGGAGAGCCGAAGCTTTCTTT.

This chain uses TRBV10-3 with TRBJ2-3; TRBD2 might be the D (6 bases). V gave up 3 bases and J gave up 7 bases, with 17 bases separating them. The CDR3 runs 15 residues. The germline gives CDR1 ENHRY, CDR2 SYGVKD. CDR3 sequence reads: CAISDGTSLRNTQYF. Here the CDR3 DNA reads TGTGCCATCAGTGACGGGACTTCTCTGAGGAATACGCAGTATTTT.

This clone appeared a single time. CDR3 DNA: TGTGCCAGCAGCGCGCCCGGGACTATCCGCACCGGGGAGCTGTTTTTT. Translation: CASSAPGTIRTGELFF. This sequence joins TRBV7-8 and TRBJ2-2, with 7 bases matching TRBD2. Germline CDR1 SGHVS, CDR2 FQNEAQ. Trimming removed 5 bases from V and 4 bases from J; junction bases left unmatched: 10. This CDR3 contains 16 residues.

CDR3 region: CASRLNYEQYF. In DNA form, the CDR3 reads TGCGCCAGCAGGTTAAACTACGAGCAGTACTTC. The chain uses TRBV5-1 and TRBJ2-7; no firm D call. Trimming removed 5 bases from V and 3 bases from J, with 6 bases in between. The CDR3 totals 11 residues. Germline CDR1 and CDR2: SGHRS and YFSETQ.

Comments on this clone: Additional DNA sequences in this sample encode the identical CDR3. This chain connects TRBV9 to TRBJ2-2; no reliable D call. The CDR3 is 15 residues long. CDR1 is SGDLS, CDR2 YYNGEE, per germline. V lost 4 bases and J lost 2, with 12 bases in between. CDR3 bases: TGTGCCAGCAGCCGGGCAGGATCTAACACCGGGGAGCTGTTTTTT. Translating it yields CASSRAGSNTGELFF.

CDR3 DNA sequence: TGCGCCAGCAGCTTGTTAGATCAGGCTACTGAAGCTTTCTTT. It translates to CASSLLDQATEAFF. The chain carries TRBV5-1 and TRBJ1-1, with no clear D. This CDR3 is built from 14 residues. Germline V gene data show CDR1 as SGHRS and CDR2 as YFSETQ. Trimming took off 1 base at V and 5 bases at J, with 12 bases between the two ends.

The chain couples TRBV29-1 to TRBJ2-3; the D is unclear. This CDR3 region has 13 residues. Germline loops: CDR1 SQVTM, CDR2 ANQGSEA. The germline V and J ends were trimmed by 4 bases and 0 bases, with 8 bases remaining between them. DNA of the CDR3: TGCAGCGTTGTGGTCTCTAGCACAGATACGCAGTATTTT. This sequence encodes CSVVVSSTDTQYF.

This chain links TRBV27 with TRBJ1-6; 9 bases fit TRBD1. CDR1 is MNHEY and CDR2 is SMNVEV in the germline V gene (reference sequence). Losses at the gene ends were 5 bases for V and 9 bases for J; bases not matched to a gene: 14. The CDR3 runs 17 residues. CDR3 amino acids: CASSHQPGQGYFSPLHF. CDR3 nucleotide sequence: TGTGCCAGCAGTCACCAACCGGGACAGGGATATTTTTCACCCCTCCACTTT.

The count of this clone is one. The rearrangement joins TRBV15 to TRBJ2-3; D unresolved. V was trimmed by 0 bases and J by 7 bases, leaving 14 bases between them. Germline V CDR1 and CDR2: LNHNV, YYDKDF (reference sequence). The CDR3 consists of 15 residues. CDR3 bases: TGTGCCACCAGCAGAGATCACTACGAACCACATACGCAGTATTTT. Its protein product is CATSRDHYEPHTQYF.

Remarks on this clone: The germline gene is not matched at one end of the junction; a read error may be the cause. This chain connects TRBV18 to TRBJ1-2; D remains unclear. The CDR3 spans 13 residues. Per germline, CDR1 KGHSH and CDR2 LQKENI. The CDR3 coding sequence is TGTGCCAGCTCTCCACTCGACCACTATGGCTACACCTTC. Translated, it gives CASSPLDHYGYTF.

In DNA form, the CDR3 reads TGTGCCACCAGCAGAGCGACTGACTCCTACGAGCAGTACTTC. Protein: CATSRATDSYEQYF. The rearrangement joins TRBV15 to TRBJ2-7; D is undetermined. The germline gives CDR1 LNHNV, CDR2 YYDKDF (reference sequence). V gave up 1 base and J gave up 0 bases, with 7 bases separating them. This CDR3 region has 14 residues. Variable domain in full (rest from reference TRBV15 and TRBJ2-7): DAMVIQNPRYQVTQFGKPVTLSCSQTLNHNVMYWYQQKSSQAPKLLFHYYDKDFNNEADTPDNFQSRRPNTSFCFLDIRSPGLGDTAMYLCATSRATDSYEQYFGPGTRLTVT.

The gene calls are TRBV5-6 and TRBJ2-7, with 8 bases lining up with TRBD1. This CDR3 comprises 14 residues. The V and J ends lost 7 bases and 5 bases, in that order; junction bases with no gene match: 11. The V gene's germline CDR1 is SGHDT and CDR2 YYEEEE. Here the CDR3 reads CASGWTGISDEQYF. CDR3 in DNA: TGTGCCAGCGGATGGACAGGGATTAGCGACGAGCAGTACTTC.

The chain carries TRBV5-6 and TRBJ1-5, with D uncertain. Per the germline V gene, CDR1 is SGHDT and CDR2 is YYEEEE. V lost 0 bases, J lost 0 bases, and 7 bases lay in between. The CDR3 has 15 amino acids. The CDR3 loop is CASSLVGASNQPQHF. In nucleotides, the CDR3 is TGTGCCAGCAGCTTGGTAGGCGCTAGCAATCAGCCCCAGCATTTT.

The chain uses TRBV12-5 and TRBJ1-2, with TRBD1 identical over 7 bases. Unmatched junction bases numbered 1, after V lost 5 bases and J lost 1 base. This CDR3 has 13 residues. CDR1 is LGHNT and CDR2 is FRNRAP in the germline V gene. The CDR3 protein is CASGRDSNYGYTF. The CDR3, as DNA: TGTGCTAGTGGTCGGGACAGTAACTATGGCTACACCTTC.

The CDR3 coding sequence is TGTGCCATCAGCAAGACTGGGACAGGGTCTAATTCACCCCTCCACTTT. It codes for CAISKTGTGSNSPLHF. The J gene is TRBJ1-6, the V gene TRBV10-3; 9 bases align to TRBD1. Germline lookup yields CDR1 ENHRY and CDR2 SYGVKD. This CDR3 has 16 residues. V shed 6 bases and J 6 bases; nucleotides not matched to a gene: 9.

This rearrangement joins TRBV19 to TRBJ2-7, with D hard to call. Trimming shortened V by 1 base and J by 2 bases, and 9 bases separated the two germline ends. The V gene's germline CDR1 is LNHDA and CDR2 SQIVND (reference sequence). The CDR3 has 14 residues. This chain's CDR3 is CASSIGPATYEQYF. The CDR3 region has the DNA TGTGCCAGTAGTATAGGGCCAGCAACCTACGAGCAGTACTTC.

The chain uses TRBV18 and TRBJ2-3, with 13 bases identical to TRBD2. The V gene end was trimmed by 6 bases and the J gene end by 5 bases; junction bases not matched to a gene: 17. The CDR3 has 19 amino acids. The germline gives CDR1 KGHSH, CDR2 LQKENI. This CDR3 reads CASSPTSGGAAQLRDTQYF. DNA for the CDR3: TGTGCCAGCTCGCCAACTAGCGGGGGGGCCGCTCAACTTAGAGATACGCAGTATTTT.

This clone was observed a handful of times. The chain recombines TRBV4-2 with TRBJ2-1; the D call may be TRBD1 or TRBD2 (6 bases each). The germline CDR1 and CDR2 sequences are LGHNA and YNFKEQ. Trimming left V 1 base short and J 7 bases short, with 11 bases between. The CDR3 covers 14 residues. The CDR3 is CASSQAPGANEQFF. DNA of the CDR3: TGTGCCAGCAGCCAAGCCCCGGGGGCGAATGAGCAGTTCTTC.

The gene calls are TRBV2 and TRBJ2-2; 12 nucleotides agree with TRBD1. This CDR3 is 19 amino acids long. Germline CDR1 reads SNHLY; CDR2 reads FYNNEI. V was clipped by 7 bases and J by 4 bases; unmatched bases: 16. CDR3 amino acids: CASTKRGDRGQLSTGELFF. CDR3 in DNA: TGTGCCAGCACCAAAAGGGGGGACAGGGGGCAACTTTCCACCGGGGAGCTGTTTTTT.

The rearrangement uses TRBV2 and TRBJ1-4; D remains ambiguous. This CDR3 comprises 13 residues. V lost 8 bases, J lost 5 bases, and 12 bases lay in between. Germline CDR1 SNHLY, CDR2 FYNNEI. The CDR3 coding sequence is TGTGCCAGCTCAAGAGCCGTAAATGAAAAACTGTTTTTT. Its protein is CASSRAVNEKLFF.

CDR3 protein: CASSLTGRSYEQYF. The CDR3 DNA reads as TGTGCCAGCAGCCTGACCGGCCGCTCCTACGAGCAGTACTTC. The J gene is TRBJ2-7, the V gene TRBV6-5; D not resolved. Trimming removed 6 bases from V and 0 bases from J, with 12 bases in between. The CDR3 loop spans 14 amino acids. Germline V gives CDR1 MNHEY, CDR2 SVGAGI.

V and J are TRBV28 and TRBJ2-4, with D possibly matching TRBD1 (6 bases). V lost 2 bases to trimming and J lost 0 bases, with 11 bases between them. The germline CDR1 and CDR2 sequences are MDHEN and SYDVKM. The CDR3 covers 16 residues. In nucleotides, the CDR3 is TGTGCCAGCAGTTTAACCGGGACATTAGCCAAAAACATTCAGTACTTC. It codes for CASSLTGTLAKNIQYF.

The V and J genes are TRBV5-1 and TRBJ1-5; perhaps TRBD1 as D (5 bases). The germline gives CDR1 SGHRS, CDR2 YFSETQ. Trimming pared 0 bases from V and 8 bases from J, leaving 12 bases between. The CDR3 sequence is 14 residues long. The CDR3 loop reads CASSLGHQGEPQHF. The CDR3 nucleotides read TGCGCCAGCAGCTTGGGGCACCAAGGGGAGCCCCAGCATTTT.

This clone has a single count. The rearrangement uses TRBV6-4 and TRBJ1-2, with D possibly being TRBD1 (5 bases). The CDR3 runs to 12 residues. CDR1 and CDR2 from the germline V gene are MRHNA and SNTAGT. Trimming left V 10 bases short and J 2 bases short, with 11 bases between. As DNA, the CDR3 is TGTGCCACCTGGCGGGACAACTATGGCTACACCTTC. Its protein product is CATWRDNYGYTF.

The CDR3 region has the DNA TGTGCCACCAGTGATTTCCCGGGATCACCCCTCCACTTT. Translated, it gives CATSDFPGSPLHF. The V call is TRBV24-1, the J call TRBJ1-6; no definite D call. CDR3 length: 13 residues. Per germline, CDR1 KGHDR and CDR2 SFDVKD. Trimming removed 1 base at V and 10 bases at J, with 7 bases between.

The chain recombines TRBV7-8 with TRBJ1-2; possibly TRBD1 for D (5 bases). Germline lookup yields CDR1 SGHVS and CDR2 FQNEAQ. The V end lost 1 base, the J end lost 4 bases, and 13 bases lay between the germline ends. The CDR3 has 15 amino acids. The CDR3 sequence: CASSLEAGKAYGYTF. For the CDR3, the DNA is TGTGCCAGCAGCTTAGAGGCAGGGAAAGCCTATGGCTACACCTTC.

V and J are TRBV5-1 and TRBJ1-1; 9 bases align to TRBD1. V dropped 2 bases and J dropped 2; count of bases not matched to a gene: 4. The CDR3 sequence is 15 residues long. Germline loops: CDR1 SGHRS, CDR2 YFSETQ. The CDR3 region is CASSFGTGINTEAFF. CDR3 in DNA: TGCGCCAGCAGCTTCGGGACAGGGATCAACACTGAAGCTTTCTTT.

With regard to this clone: Germline is not matched at one junction end, which may reflect a read error. V usage is TRBV7-7 and J usage is TRBJ1-1; TRBD1 is a possible D gene (5 bases). This CDR3 has 13 amino acids. Germline loops: CDR1 SSHAT, CDR2 FNYEAQ (reference sequence). The CDR3 protein is CASSRGGGTEAFF. DNA of the CDR3: TGTGCTAGCAGCCGGGGGGGTGGCACTGAAGCTTTCTTT.